This T cell receptor (beta chain) was obtained from a study of T cell responses to AZD1222 COVID-19 vaccine. Germline V gene sequence: CDR1 SGHDT, CDR2 YYEEEE. V dropped 1 base and J dropped 7 bases, with 14 bases sitting between them. This CDR3 has 15 amino acids. This clone was recorded once. Its antigen is as yet unknown. Study-wide findings and caveats: An increase in Spike-specific TCR breadth and depth was observed after two AZD1222 doses.

This table comes from immunoSEQ multiplex PCR, and its TCRdb copy is limited to in-frame clones, with some not included. The sample has over 65,000 clones, approximately 82% seen once. The receptor was isolated from an adult in good health. The specimen comprised peripheral blood, sampled on day 0 of AZD1222 vaccination. This rearrangement joins TRBV5-6 to TRBJ1-4; D is possibly TRBD1 (6 bases). CDR3 in amino acids: CASSLIGGAGEKLFF. CDR3 coding DNA: TGTGCCAGCAGCTTGATCGGGGGGGCCGGTGAAAAACTGTTTTTT.